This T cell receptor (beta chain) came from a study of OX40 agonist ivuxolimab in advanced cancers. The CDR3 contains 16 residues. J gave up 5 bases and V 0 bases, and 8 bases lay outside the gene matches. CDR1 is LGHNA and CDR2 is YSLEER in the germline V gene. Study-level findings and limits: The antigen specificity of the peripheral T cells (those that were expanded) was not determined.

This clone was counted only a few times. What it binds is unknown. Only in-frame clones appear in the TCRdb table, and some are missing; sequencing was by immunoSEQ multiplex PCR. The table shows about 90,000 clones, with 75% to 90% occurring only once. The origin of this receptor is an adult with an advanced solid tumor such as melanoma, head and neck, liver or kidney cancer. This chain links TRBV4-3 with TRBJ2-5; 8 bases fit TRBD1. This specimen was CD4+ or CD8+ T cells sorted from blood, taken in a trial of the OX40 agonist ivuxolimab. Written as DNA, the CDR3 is TGCGCCAGCAGCCAAGAATGGATCAGGGGGCTCGAGACCCAGTACTTC. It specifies CASSQEWIRGLETQYF.